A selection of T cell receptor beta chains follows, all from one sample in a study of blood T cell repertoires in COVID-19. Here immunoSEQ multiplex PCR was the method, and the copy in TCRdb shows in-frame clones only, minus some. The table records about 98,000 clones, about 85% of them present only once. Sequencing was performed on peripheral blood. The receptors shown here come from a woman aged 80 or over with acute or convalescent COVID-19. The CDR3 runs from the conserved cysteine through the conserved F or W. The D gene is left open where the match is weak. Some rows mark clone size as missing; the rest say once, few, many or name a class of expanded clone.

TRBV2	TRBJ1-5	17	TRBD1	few	CASSHQTGGYGNQPQHF	TGTGCCAGCAGTCACCAGACAGGGGGTTACGGCAATCAGCCCCAGCATTTT
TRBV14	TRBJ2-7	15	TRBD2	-	CASSQGLAGAAEQYF	TGTGCCAGCAGCCAAGGACTAGCGGGGGCGGCCGAGCAGTACTTC
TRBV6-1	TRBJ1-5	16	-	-	CASSEAAGAGNQPQHF	TGTGCCAGCAGTGAAGCGGCGGGGGCTGGCAATCAGCCCCAGCATTTT
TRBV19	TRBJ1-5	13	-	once	CASSISAGQPQHF	TGTGCCAGTAGTATTAGCGCGGGTCAGCCCCAGCATTTT
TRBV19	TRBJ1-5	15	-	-	CASSISAVSNQPQHF	TGTGCCAGTAGTATAAGTGCAGTTAGCAATCAGCCCCAGCATTTT
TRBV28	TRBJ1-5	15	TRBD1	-	CAISGTGVGNQPQHF	TGTGCCATCTCCGGGACAGGGGTTGGCAATCAGCCCCAGCATTTT
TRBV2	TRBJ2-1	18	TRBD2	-	CASSGTSGAISSYNEQFF	TGTGCCAGCAGTGGGACTAGCGGGGCGATAAGCTCCTACAATGAGCAGTTCTTC
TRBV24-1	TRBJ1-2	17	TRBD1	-	CATSDRDRGRKGYGYTF	TGTGCCACCAGTGACCGGGACAGGGGGCGTAAGGGATATGGCTACACCTTC
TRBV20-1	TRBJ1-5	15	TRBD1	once	CSASLGTGGDQPQHF	TGCAGTGCTAGTTTGGGGACAGGGGGAGATCAGCCCCAGCATTTT
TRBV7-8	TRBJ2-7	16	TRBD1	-	CASSSIPGQGSYEQYF	TGTGCCAGCAGCTCGATTCCGGGACAGGGGTCCTACGAGCAGTACTTC
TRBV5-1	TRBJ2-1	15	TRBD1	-	CASSPDRVIYNEQFF	TGCGCCAGCAGCCCGGACAGGGTAATCTACAATGAGCAGTTCTTC
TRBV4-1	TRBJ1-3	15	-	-	CASSQGGAAGNTIYF	TGCGCCAGCAGCCAAGGGGGCGCTGCTGGAAACACCATATATTTT
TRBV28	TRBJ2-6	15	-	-	CASSFQRAGANVLTF	TGTGCCAGCAGTTTTCAGCGGGCTGGGGCCAACGTCCTGACTTTC
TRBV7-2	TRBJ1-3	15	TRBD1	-	CASSADRARGNTIYF	TGTGCCAGCAGCGCAGACAGGGCGAGGGGAAACACCATATATTTT
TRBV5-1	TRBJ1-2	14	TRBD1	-	CASSLGGQGYGYTF	TGCGCCAGCAGCTTGGGTGGACAGGGCTATGGCTACACCTTC
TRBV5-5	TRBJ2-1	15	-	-	CASSLWLEGLNEQFF	TGTGCCAGCAGCTTGTGGCTAGAGGGCCTCAATGAGCAGTTCTTC
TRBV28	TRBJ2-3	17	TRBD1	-	CASRANPGQGITDTQYF	TGTGCCAGCAGAGCAAACCCGGGACAGGGAATCACAGATACGCAGTATTTT
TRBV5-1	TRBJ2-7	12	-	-	CASSLGDYEQYF	TGCGCCAGCAGCTTGGGAGACTACGAGCAGTACTTC
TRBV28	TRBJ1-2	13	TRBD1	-	CASSLVQGGGYTF	TGTGCCAGCAGTTTGGTCCAGGGGGGAGGCTACACCTTC
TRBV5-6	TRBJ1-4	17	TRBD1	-	CASSLLDRALTNEKLFF	TGTGCCAGCAGCTTGTTAGACAGGGCCCTAACTAATGAAAAACTGTTTTTT
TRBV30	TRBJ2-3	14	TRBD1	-	CAWSAGGPTDTQYF	TGTGCCTGGAGTGCAGGGGGACCCACAGATACGCAGTATTTT
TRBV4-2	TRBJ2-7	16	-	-	CASSQDQGSGTYEQYF	TGTGCCAGCAGCCAAGATCAGGGGTCGGGTACCTACGAGCAGTACTTC
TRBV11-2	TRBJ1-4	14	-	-	CASSLWGANEKLFF	TGTGCCAGCAGCTTATGGGGGGCTAATGAAAAACTGTTTTTT
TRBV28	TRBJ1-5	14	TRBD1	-	CASSSQGAIQPQHF	TGTGCCAGCAGTTCACAGGGGGCAATTCAGCCCCAGCATTTT
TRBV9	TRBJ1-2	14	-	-	CASNDGPGYYGYTF	TGTGCCAGCAACGACGGCCCAGGGTACTATGGCTACACCTTC
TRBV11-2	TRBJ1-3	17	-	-	CASSLSRGASSGNTIYF	TGTGCCAGCAGCTTAAGTCGGGGGGCCAGCTCTGGAAACACCATATATTTT
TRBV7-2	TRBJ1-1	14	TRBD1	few	CASSFDRGNTEAFF	TGTGCCAGCAGCTTTGACAGGGGGAACACTGAAGCTTTCTTT
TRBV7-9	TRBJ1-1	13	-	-	CASSLQGNTEAFF	TGTGCCAGCAGCTTACAGGGGAACACTGAAGCTTTCTTT
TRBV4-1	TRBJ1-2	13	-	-	CASSHGQGYGYTF	TGCGCCAGCAGCCATGGGCAGGGTTATGGCTACACCTTC
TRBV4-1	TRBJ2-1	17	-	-	CASSQDYRRGSYNEQFF	TGCGCCAGCAGCCAAGACTACCGGCGGGGCTCCTACAATGAGCAGTTCTTC
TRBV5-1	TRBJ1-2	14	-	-	CASSFQGVDYGYTF	TGCGCCAGCAGCTTTCAAGGGGTCGACTATGGCTACACCTTC
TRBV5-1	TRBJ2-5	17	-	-	CASSWSSTGNGQETQYF	TGCGCCAGCAGCTGGTCGAGCACGGGTAACGGACAAGAGACCCAGTACTTC
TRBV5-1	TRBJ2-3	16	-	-	CASSLELGQGSDTQYF	TGCGCCAGCAGCTTGGAATTGGGTCAGGGGTCGGATACGCAGTATTTT
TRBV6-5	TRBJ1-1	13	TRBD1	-	CASSTQGDTEAFF	TGTGCCAGCAGTACCCAGGGGGACACTGAAGCTTTCTTT
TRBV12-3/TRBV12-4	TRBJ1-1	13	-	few	CASLVQGNTEAFF	TGTGCCAGCCTGGTTCAGGGGAACACTGAAGCTTTCTTT
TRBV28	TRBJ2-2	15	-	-	CASKLGGGDTGELFF	TGTGCCAGCAAATTAGGAGGGGGCGACACCGGGGAGCTGTTTTTT
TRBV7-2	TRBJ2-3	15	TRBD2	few	CASSSGGLAQDTQYF	TGTGCCAGCAGCTCGGGGGGACTAGCCCAAGATACGCAGTATTTT
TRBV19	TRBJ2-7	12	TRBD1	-	CATKGQDYEQYF	TGTGCCACAAAGGGACAGGACTACGAGCAGTACTTC
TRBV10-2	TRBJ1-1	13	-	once	CASSPDRGRRAFF	TGCGCCAGCAGTCCGGACAGAGGACGGAGAGCTTTCTTT
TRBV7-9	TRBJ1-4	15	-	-	CASSLWARNNEKLFF	TGTGCCAGCAGCTTATGGGCTCGGAATAATGAAAAACTGTTTTTT
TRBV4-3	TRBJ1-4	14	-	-	CASSPGETNEKLFF	TGCGCCAGCAGTCCAGGGGAGACTAATGAAAAACTGTTTTTT
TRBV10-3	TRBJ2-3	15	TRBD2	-	CAISGASGGADTQYF	TGTGCCATCAGTGGAGCTAGCGGGGGGGCAGATACGCAGTATTTT
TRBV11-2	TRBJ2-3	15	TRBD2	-	CASSSLAGGPDTQYF	TGTGCCAGCAGCTCCCTAGCGGGGGGGCCAGATACGCAGTATTTT
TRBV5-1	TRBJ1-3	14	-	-	CASSSTSGGNTIYF	TGCGCCAGCAGCTCGACATCTGGGGGAAACACCATATATTTT
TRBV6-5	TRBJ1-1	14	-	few	CASTRGRGYTEAFF	TGTGCCAGCACGAGAGGTCGGGGTTACACTGAAGCTTTCTTT
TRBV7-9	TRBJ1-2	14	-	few	CASSLRFQGGGYTF	TGTGCCAGCAGCTTAAGGTTCCAGGGAGGCGGCTACACCTTC
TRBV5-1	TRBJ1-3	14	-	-	CASSLGQGRNTIYF	TGCGCCAGCAGCTTGGGGCAGGGGAGAAACACCATATATTTT
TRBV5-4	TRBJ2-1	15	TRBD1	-	CASSFRTGVHNEQFF	TGTGCCAGCAGCTTCCGGACAGGGGTGCATAATGAGCAGTTCTTC
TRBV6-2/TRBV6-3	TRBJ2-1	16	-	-	CASSYRGTGLRREQFF	TGTGCCAGCAGTTACCGTGGGACTGGCCTCCGCAGGGAGCAGTTCTTC
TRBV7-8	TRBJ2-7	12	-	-	CASSSTTAEQYF	TGTGCCAGCAGTTCAACCACTGCCGAGCAGTACTTC
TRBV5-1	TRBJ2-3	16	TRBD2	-	CASSLGLAGGTDTQYF	TGCGCCAGCAGCTTGGGCCTAGCGGGTGGGACAGATACGCAGTATTTT
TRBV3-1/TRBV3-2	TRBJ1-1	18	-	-	CASSQDCNPRGENTEAFF	TGTGCCAGCAGCCAAGATTGTAACCCTCGGGGGGAGAACACTGAAGCTTTCTTT
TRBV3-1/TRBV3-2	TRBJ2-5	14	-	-	CASSQDWSQAAQYF	TGTGCCAGCAGCCAAGACTGGTCGCAGGCAGCCCAGTACTTC
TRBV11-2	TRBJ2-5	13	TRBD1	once	CASSSGQKETQYF	TGTGCCAGCAGCTCGGGACAGAAAGAGACCCAGTACTTC
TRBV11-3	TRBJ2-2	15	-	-	CASSKPAGGTGELFF	TGTGCCAGCAGCAAGCCCGCGGGCGGAACCGGGGAGCTGTTTTTT
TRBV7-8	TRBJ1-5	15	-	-	CASSLQYTVNQPQHF	TGTGCCAGCAGCTTACAATACACAGTTAATCAGCCCCAGCATTTT
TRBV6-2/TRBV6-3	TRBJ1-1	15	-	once	CASSYDRQRGTEAFF	TGTGCCAGCAGTTACGACAGGCAAAGGGGCACTGAAGCTTTCTTT